This T cell receptor beta chain was identified in a study of cytomegalovirus exposure and HLA in healthy donors. About the study: An earlier analysis identified 120 million or so unique TCR beta sequences in 150 million to 200 million T cells. Study-wide results and limits: Highest at DRB1 and lowest at HLA-C, TCR association rates differed among HLA loci in a later analysis.

As concerns this clone: Its antigen is still unknown.

PCR involved 60 Vbeta and 13 Jbeta primers. TCRdb's copy holds only in-frame clones and misses some; the assay was immunoSEQ multiplex PCR. This sample has approximately 160,000 clones; approximately 88% occur once, and the top ten carry around 0.41%. Sequenced input: PBMCs. This clonotype was sampled from a boy between 2 and 10 years old in good health and CMV-seronegative.

CDR3 DNA: TGTGCCATCAGTGAAGGACAGGGGGTCGTCTACGAGCAGTACTTC. Translating gives CAISEGQGVVYEQYF. The chain employs TRBV10-3 and TRBJ2-7, with 10 bases matching TRBD1. The CDR3 has 15 amino acids. The V segment lost 3 bases and the J segment 3 bases; nucleotides outside the gene matches: 5. Germline CDR1 reads ENHRY; CDR2 reads SYGVKD.